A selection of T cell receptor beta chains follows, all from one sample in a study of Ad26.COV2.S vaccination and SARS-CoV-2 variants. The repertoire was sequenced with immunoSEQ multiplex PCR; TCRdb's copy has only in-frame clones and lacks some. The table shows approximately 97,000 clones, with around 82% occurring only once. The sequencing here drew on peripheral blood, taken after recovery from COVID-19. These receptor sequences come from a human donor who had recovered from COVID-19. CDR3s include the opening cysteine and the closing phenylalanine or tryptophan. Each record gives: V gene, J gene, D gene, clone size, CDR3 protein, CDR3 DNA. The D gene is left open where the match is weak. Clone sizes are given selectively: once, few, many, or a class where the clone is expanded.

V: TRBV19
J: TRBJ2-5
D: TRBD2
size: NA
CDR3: CASSFSGEETQYF
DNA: TGTGCCAGTAGTTTTAGCGGGGAAGAGACCCAGTACTTC

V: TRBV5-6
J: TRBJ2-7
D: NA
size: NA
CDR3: CASSSNYEQYF
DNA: TGTGCCAGCAGCTCGAACTACGAGCAGTACTTC

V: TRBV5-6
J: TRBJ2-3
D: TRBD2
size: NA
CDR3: CASSWFAGTSNADTQYF
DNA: TGTGCCAGCAGCTGGTTCGCCGGGACTAGTAACGCAGATACGCAGTATTTT

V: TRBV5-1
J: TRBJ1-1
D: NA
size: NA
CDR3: CASSLMQGSPEAFF
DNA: TGCGCCAGCAGCTTGATGCAGGGGAGTCCTGAAGCTTTCTTT

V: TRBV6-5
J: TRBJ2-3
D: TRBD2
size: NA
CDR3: CASSQRGPTDTQYF
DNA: TGTGCCAGCAGCCAGCGGGGGCCCACAGATACGCAGTATTTT

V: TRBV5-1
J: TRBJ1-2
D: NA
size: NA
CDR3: CASSGGNYGYTF
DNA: TGCGCCAGCAGTGGAGGCAACTATGGCTACACCTTC

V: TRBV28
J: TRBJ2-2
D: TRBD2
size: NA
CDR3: CASSFRRGAGTGELFF
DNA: TGTGCCAGCAGTTTCCGGCGGGGGGCGGGCACCGGGGAGCTGTTTTTT

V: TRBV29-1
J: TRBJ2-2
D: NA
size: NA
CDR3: CSVSLSDTGELFF
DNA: TGCAGCGTTTCCCTTTCTGACACCGGGGAGCTGTTTTTT

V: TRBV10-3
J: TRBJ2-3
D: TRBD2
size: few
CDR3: CATQAGAGGPSDTQYF
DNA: TGTGCCACCCAGGCGGGGGCGGGGGGGCCTTCAGATACGCAGTATTTT

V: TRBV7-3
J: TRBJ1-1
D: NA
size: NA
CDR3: CASSLGGGRAFF
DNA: TGTGCCAGCAGCTTAGGAGGTGGGAGAGCTTTCTTT

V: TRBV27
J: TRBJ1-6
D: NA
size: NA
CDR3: CASRFIRGNSPLHF
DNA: TGTGCCAGCAGATTTATCAGGGGAAATTCACCCCTCCACTTT

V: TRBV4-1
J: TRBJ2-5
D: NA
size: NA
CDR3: CASSQRQSETQYF
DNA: TGCGCCAGCAGCCAAAGACAGTCGGAGACCCAGTACTTC

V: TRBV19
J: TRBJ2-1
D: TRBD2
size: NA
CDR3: CASMSRLQRGYNEQFF
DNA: TGTGCCAGTATGTCACGACTCCAGCGGGGGTACAATGAGCAGTTCTTC

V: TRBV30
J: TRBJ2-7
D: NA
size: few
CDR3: CAWSVVLGSYEQYF
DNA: TGTGCCTGGAGTGTAGTGCTGGGCTCCTACGAGCAGTACTTC

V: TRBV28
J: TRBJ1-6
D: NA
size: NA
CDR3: CASSFIRNSPLHF
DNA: TGTGCCAGCAGTTTCATCCGCAATTCACCCCTCCACTTT

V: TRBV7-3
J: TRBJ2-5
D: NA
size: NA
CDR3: CASSEGGQETQYF
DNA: TGTGCCAGCAGCGAGGGGGGCCAGGAGACCCAGTACTTC

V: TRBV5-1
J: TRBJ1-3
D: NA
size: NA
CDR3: CASSFSPVSGNTIYF
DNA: TGCGCCAGCAGCTTCAGTCCAGTCTCTGGAAACACCATATATTTT

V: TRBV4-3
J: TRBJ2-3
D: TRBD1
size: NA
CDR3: CASSQEDRAGTDTQYF
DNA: TGCGCCAGCAGCCAAGAGGACAGGGCTGGCACAGATACGCAGTATTTT

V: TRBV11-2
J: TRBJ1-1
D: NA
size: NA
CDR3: CASSLVSDTEAFF
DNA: TGTGCCAGCAGCTTAGTTTCCGACACTGAAGCTTTCTTT

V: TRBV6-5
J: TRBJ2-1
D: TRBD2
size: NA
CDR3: CASGTSSIVNEQFF
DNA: TGTGCCAGCGGGACTAGCTCGATCGTGAATGAGCAGTTCTTC

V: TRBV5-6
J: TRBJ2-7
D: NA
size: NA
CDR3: CASSLTGRPPYEQYF
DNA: TGTGCCAGCAGCTTAACGGGGCGCCCCCCTTACGAGCAGTACTTC

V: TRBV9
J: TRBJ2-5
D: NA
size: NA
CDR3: CASSPRGGGEETQYF
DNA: TGTGCCAGCAGCCCTAGAGGGGGAGGGGAAGAGACCCAGTACTTC

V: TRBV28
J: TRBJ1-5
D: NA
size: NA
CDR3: CASSLYGQPQHF
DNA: TGTGCCAGCAGTTTATATGGTCAGCCCCAGCATTTT

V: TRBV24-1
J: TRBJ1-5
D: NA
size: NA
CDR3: CATSDPGSNQPQHF
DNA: TGTGCCACCAGTGATCCGGGCAGCAATCAGCCCCAGCATTTT

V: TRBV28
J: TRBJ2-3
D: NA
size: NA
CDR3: CASRIRGPQYF
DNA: TGTGCCAGCAGAATACGGGGGCCGCAGTATTTT

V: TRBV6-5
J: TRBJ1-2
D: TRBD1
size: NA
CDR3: CASISTGTGYTF
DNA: TGTGCCAGCATTTCGACAGGGACGGGCTACACCTTC

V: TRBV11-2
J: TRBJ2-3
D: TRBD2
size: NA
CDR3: CASSLEFGGALNTQYF
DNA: TGTGCCAGCAGCCTTGAGTTCGGGGGGGCTTTAAATACGCAGTATTTT

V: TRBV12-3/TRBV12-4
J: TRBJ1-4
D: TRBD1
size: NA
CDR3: CASRVGTEGKLFF
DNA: TGTGCCAGCAGGGTAGGGACAGAAGGAAAACTGTTTTTT

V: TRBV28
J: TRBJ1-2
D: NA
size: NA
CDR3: CASIVQSPYGYTF
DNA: TGTGCCAGCATCGTCCAGAGTCCCTATGGCTACACCTTC

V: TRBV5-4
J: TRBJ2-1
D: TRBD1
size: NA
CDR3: CASSSTGTGYNEQFF
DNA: TGTGCCAGCAGCTCCACCGGGACAGGCTATAATGAGCAGTTCTTC

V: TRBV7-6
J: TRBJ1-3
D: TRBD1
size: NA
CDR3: CASSLSGGGGNTIYF
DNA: TGTGCCAGCAGCTTATCAGGGGGTGGTGGAAACACCATATATTTT

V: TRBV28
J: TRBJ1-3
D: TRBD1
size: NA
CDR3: CASSPRTGANTIYF
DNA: TGTGCCAGCAGTCCTCGGACAGGGGCAAACACCATATATTTT

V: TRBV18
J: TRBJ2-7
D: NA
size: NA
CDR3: CASSPPGRSSYEQYF
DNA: TGTGCCAGCTCACCCCCAGGACGGAGCTCCTACGAGCAGTACTTC

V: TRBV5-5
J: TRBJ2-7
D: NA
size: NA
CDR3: CASSLATGGTQYF
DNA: TGTGCCAGCAGCTTGGCAACTGGCGGGACGCAGTACTTC

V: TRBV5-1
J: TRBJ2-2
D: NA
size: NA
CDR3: CASSLGDTGELFF
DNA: TGCGCCAGCAGCTTGGGGGACACCGGGGAGCTGTTTTTT

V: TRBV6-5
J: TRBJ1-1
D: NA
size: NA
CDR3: CASSPRAGQPEAFF
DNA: TGTGCCAGCAGCCCAAGGGCGGGGCAGCCCGAAGCTTTCTTT

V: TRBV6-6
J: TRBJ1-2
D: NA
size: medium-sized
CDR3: CASSRGDPDHGYTF
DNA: TGTGCCAGCAGCCGTGGAGACCCCGATCATGGCTACACCTTC

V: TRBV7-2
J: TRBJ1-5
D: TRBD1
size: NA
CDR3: CASSLRTGGNQPQHF
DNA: TGTGCCAGCAGCTTAAGGACAGGGGGCAATCAGCCCCAGCATTTT

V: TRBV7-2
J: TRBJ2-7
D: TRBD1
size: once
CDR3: CASSFTGGHEQYF
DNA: TGTGCCAGCAGCTTCACAGGGGGCCACGAGCAGTACTTC

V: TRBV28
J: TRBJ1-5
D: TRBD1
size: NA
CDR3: CASSFGTGYSNQPQHF
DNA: TGTGCCAGCAGTTTCGGGACAGGGTATAGCAATCAGCCCCAGCATTTT

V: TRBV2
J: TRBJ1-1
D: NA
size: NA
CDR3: CASSGYGTTGNTEAFF
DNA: TGTGCCAGCAGTGGTTACGGGACGACAGGGAACACTGAAGCTTTCTTT

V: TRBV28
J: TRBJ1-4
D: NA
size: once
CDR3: CASTHSTAPNEKLFF
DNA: TGTGCCAGCACTCACTCGACGGCCCCTAATGAAAAACTGTTTTTT

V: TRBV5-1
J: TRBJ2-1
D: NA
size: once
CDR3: CASSFGGTYNEQFF
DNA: TGCGCCAGCAGCTTCGGCGGGACTTACAATGAGCAGTTCTTC

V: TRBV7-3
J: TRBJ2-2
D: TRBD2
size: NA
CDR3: CASSPSSGGGAGELFF
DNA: TGTGCCAGCAGCCCCTCGAGCGGGGGCGGAGCCGGGGAGCTGTTTTTT

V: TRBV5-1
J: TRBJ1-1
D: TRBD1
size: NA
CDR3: CASRYTGDTEAFF
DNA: TGCGCCAGCAGATATACAGGGGACACTGAAGCTTTCTTT